What follows are 23 T cell receptor beta chains derived from one specimen sequenced in a study of T cell clonality in common variable immunodeficiency. The study, taken as a whole, reports: In common variable immunodeficiency, TCR beta chains reportedly carried fewer deletions and N-nucleotide insertions.

Antigens for these TCRs are unknown. The repertoire was sequenced with immunoSEQ multiplex PCR; TCRdb's copy has only in-frame clones and lacks some. This repertoire lists approximately 20,000 clones without singletons; over 2% sits in the top ten. Specimen: peripheral blood mononuclear cells. The receptors here all came from a human donor with common variable immunodeficiency.

This clone appeared many times. The covered CDR3 bases are TGTGCCATCAGCGAGCGGGGGGGCCGGGAGACC. Protein sequence: CAISERGGRET. The whole CDR3 sequence reads CAISERGGRETQYF. This chain uses TRBV10-3 with TRBJ2-5; TRBD2 agrees at 10 bases. The read ends 3 residues before the CDR3 terminus; that terminus is restored from the germline J gene. V lost 6 bases, J lost 5 bases, and 6 bases stayed unmatched. Germline CDR1 and CDR2: ENHRY and SYGVKD. The CDR3 covers 14 residues.

This clone was counted ten times or more. Sequencing ends 3 residues short of the CDR3 end; the germline J gene provides the rest. V is TRBV20-1 and J is TRBJ2-3; 8 bases line up with TRBD2. The CDR3 runs to 14 residues. Per the germline V gene, CDR1 is DFQATT and CDR2 is SNEGSKA (reference sequence). This CDR3 is CSAIYGGDRDTQYF. The part of the CDR3 DNA that was read is TGCAGTGCTATCTACGGGGGGGACCGGGACACG.

This clone was seen repeatedly, ten times or more. The CDR3 end is not reached by the read, which stops 3 residues before it; the germline J gene fills it in. This chain uses TRBV14 with TRBJ1-2; D is perhaps TRBD1 (5 bases). Germline CDR1 reads SGHDN; CDR2 reads FVKESK. V dropped 0 bases and J dropped 5 bases, with 13 bases sitting between them. The length of the CDR3 is 15 residues. The covered CDR3 bases are TGTGCCAGCAGCCAAGATCTGGAGGGGTTTTATGGC. This gives the protein CASSQDLEGFYG. The full CDR3 reads CASSQDLEGFYGYTF. The entire variable domain, with the rest obtained from reference TRBV14 and TRBJ1-2, is as follows: EAGVTQFPSHSVIEKGQTVTLRCDPISGHDNLYWYRRVMGKEIKFLLHFVKESKQDESGMPNNRFLAERTGGTYSTLKVQPAELEDSGVYFCASSQDLEGFYGYTFGSGTRLTVV.

Many counts were recorded for this clone. The CDR3 extends 3 residues past the end of the read, so its final part is completed from the germline J gene. The chain links TRBV19 to TRBJ2-7; 9 nucleotides match TRBD2. The CDR3 loop spans 16 amino acids. The V segment lost 5 bases and the J segment 2 bases; nucleotides outside the gene matches: 10. From germline, CDR1 is LNHDA and CDR2 SQIVND (reference sequence). The CDR3 reads CASSPLAGGKAYEQYF. The part of the CDR3 DNA that was read is TGTGCCAGTAGTCCTCTTGCGGGGGGGAAAGCCTACGAG.

This clone was seen many times. The read ends 3 residues early relative to the CDR3; the germline J gene fills the gap. The chain joins TRBV12-3 or TRBV12-4 to TRBJ2-3; D is perhaps TRBD1 (5 bases). This CDR3 has 15 amino acids. V gave up 7 bases and J gave up 0 bases, with 14 bases separating them. The part of the CDR3 DNA that was read is TGTGCCAGCACCCCAGGGTACCGGAGCACAGATACG. This sequence encodes CASTPGYRSTDT. The whole CDR3 protein reads CASTPGYRSTDTQYF.

This clone showed up many times. The missing CDR3 end, 3 residues past where the read stops, is filled in from the germline J gene. The chain recombines TRBV5-4 with TRBJ2-3; D perhaps matches TRBD1 (5 bases). The germline V and J ends were trimmed by 8 bases and 0 bases, with 16 bases remaining between them. The germline V gene has CDR1 SGHNT and CDR2 YYREEE (reference sequence). This CDR3 region has 15 residues. The CDR3 here is CASSPTGASTDTQYF. CDR3 DNA, as far as it was read: TGTGCCAGTTCCCCTACAGGTGCCAGCACAGATACG.

This clone was observed at least ten times. The observed sequence ends 3 residues before the CDR3 terminus, with the missing tail filled in from the germline J gene. The gene calls are TRBV7-2 and TRBJ1-3; possible D gene TRBD1, 5 bases. V lost 5 bases to trimming and J lost 2 bases, with 10 bases between them. This CDR3 contains 14 residues. Germline CDR1 and CDR2: SGHTA and FQGNSA. CDR3 DNA, as far as it was read: TGTGCCAGCAGCCCTGGGACTGCTGGAAACACC. The encoded protein is CASSPGTAGNT. In full, the CDR3 reads CASSPGTAGNTIYF.

This clone was seen many times. The CDR3 end falls 3 residues outside the read, so it is completed with the germline J gene. The rearrangement joins TRBV19 to TRBJ2-3; 11 bases match TRBD2. V lost 1 base and J lost 3; bases outside the gene matches: 3. This CDR3 comprises 16 residues. The germline CDR1 and CDR2 sequences are LNHDA and SQIVND (reference sequence). CDR3 bases read: TGTGCCAGTAGTATAGGTCGACTAGCGGGGACAGATACG. Protein product: CASSIGRLAGTDT. The whole CDR3 region reads CASSIGRLAGTDTQYF. Variable domain in full (rest from reference TRBV19 and TRBJ2-3): DGGITQSPKYLFRKEGQNVTLSCEQNLNHDAMYWYRQDPGQGLRLIYYSQIVNDFQKGDIAEGYSVSREKKESFPLTVTSAQKNPTAFYLCASSIGRLAGTDTQYFGPGTRLTVL.

This clone was seen a few times. With the read ending 3 residues before the CDR3 end, the germline J gene is used to fill in that end. The chain links TRBV13 to TRBJ2-7; a possible D gene is TRBD2 (6 bases). V was clipped by 2 bases and J by 2 bases, with 10 bases between them. This CDR3 region has 14 residues. Germline V gene data show CDR1 as PRHDT and CDR2 as FYEKMQ (reference sequence). CDR3 residues: CASSLRTGAYEQYF. CDR3 bases read: TGTGCCAGCAGCTTAAGGACGGGGGCCTACGAG.

This clone was observed many times. The sequence runs out 3 residues before the end of the CDR3; the remainder is reconstructed from the germline J gene. The genes are TRBV20-1 and TRBJ2-7; a possible D gene is TRBD1 (5 bases). The V end lost 6 bases, the J end lost 3 bases, and 12 bases lay between the germline ends. Germline V gives CDR1 DFQATT, CDR2 SNEGSKA (reference sequence). This CDR3 is 12 amino acids long. The part of the CDR3 DNA that was read is TGCAGTGCAGGAAGGGGCAACTACGAG. Its protein is CSAGRGNYE. The complete CDR3 reads CSAGRGNYEQYF.

This clone occurred many times. CDR3 DNA (partial): TGTGCCAGCGGAGGACAGGGAGCAGATACG. Encoded protein: CASGGQGADT. The whole CDR3 reads CASGGQGADTQYF. This chain links TRBV5-4 with TRBJ2-3; 8 bases fit TRBD1. Coverage ceases 3 residues before the CDR3 finishes, and the germline J gene fills in the end. The CDR3 has 13 amino acids. The J segment lost 4 bases and the V segment lost 7 bases, leaving 5 bases of the junction unmatched. Germline CDR1 reads SGHNT; CDR2 reads YYREEE (reference sequence).

This clone has more than one count but fewer than ten. The DNA ends 3 residues before the CDR3 does, and the rest of the CDR3 is filled in from the germline J gene. This chain joins TRBV2 and TRBJ1-5; 7 bases agree with TRBD1. The CDR3 runs 15 residues. Germline V CDR1 and CDR2: SNHLY, FYNNEI. Germline trimming cut 4 bases from V and 0 bases from J; bases unmatched to any gene: 3. CDR3 bases read: TGTGCCAGCAGTGGGGACAGAAATAGCAATCAGCCC. It encodes CASSGDRNSNQP. The CDR3 reads in full as CASSGDRNSNQPQHF.

This clone has at least ten counts. The missing CDR3 end, 3 residues past where the read stops, is filled in from the germline J gene. The chain carries TRBV6-2 or TRBV6-3 and TRBJ2-3; 7 positions match TRBD2. CDR3 length: 17 residues. The junction had 11 bases not matched to a gene; V was cut back by 5 bases and J by 0 bases. Germline CDR1 and CDR2: MNHEY and SVGEGT. This CDR3 is CASSRSPSGPSTDTQYF. The sequenced CDR3 bases are TGTGCCAGCAGTCGATCTCCTAGCGGACCAAGCACAGATACG.

This clone was found many times. The read gets to within 3 residues of the CDR3 end, and the germline J gene fills in the rest. The chain has TRBV20-1 and TRBJ2-3, with D possibly matching TRBD1 (7 bases). This CDR3 comprises 15 residues. The V gene lost 1 base and the J gene lost 7 bases, with 18 bases spanning the gap. The germline V gene encodes CDR1 DFQATT and CDR2 SNEGSKA (reference sequence). CDR3 in amino acids: CSARGTGQSGYTQYF. The part of the CDR3 DNA that was read is TGCAGTGCTAGAGGGACAGGTCAGAGCGGGTATACG.

This clone was counted many times. The sequence runs out 3 residues before the end of the CDR3; the remainder is reconstructed from the germline J gene. The chain has TRBV7-9 and TRBJ2-4, with 7 bases fitting TRBD1. The V gene's germline CDR1 is SEHNR and CDR2 FQNEAQ (reference sequence). With V trimmed by 3 bases and J by 6 bases, 5 bases remained unmatched. The CDR3 runs to 14 residues. The CDR3 bases that were read are TGTGCCAGCAGCTTGTATTACAGGGGAAACATT. Its protein is CASSLYYRGNI. In full, the CDR3 is CASSLYYRGNIQYF.

This clone was observed at least ten times. The read terminates 3 residues ahead of where the CDR3 ends, so the germline J gene completes it. This chain connects TRBV19 to TRBJ1-5, with 7 bases matching TRBD1. The CDR3 spans 14 residues. From germline, CDR1 is LNHDA and CDR2 SQIVND (reference sequence). The ends lost 9 bases at V and 5 bases at J; junction bases unmatched: 10. CDR3 in amino acids: CASHDRARDQPQHF. The covered CDR3 bases are TGTGCCAGCCACGACAGGGCGCGGGATCAGCCC. The full variable domain, its missing parts supplied by reference TRBV19 and TRBJ1-5, is DGGITQSPKYLFRKEGQNVTLSCEQNLNHDAMYWYRQDPGQGLRLIYYSQIVNDFQKGDIAEGYSVSREKKESFPLTVTSAQKNPTAFYLCASHDRARDQPQHFGDGTRLSIL.

This clone was counted ten times or more. Read sequence stops 3 residues before the CDR3 end, and the germline J gene provides the missing end. The chain carries TRBV2 and TRBJ1-5; 9 bases are shared with TRBD1. The V gene's germline CDR1 is SNHLY and CDR2 FYNNEI. The CDR3 length is 18 residues. Trimming cost V 6 bases and J 0 bases; bases outside gene matches: 12. CDR3 DNA, as far as it was read: TGTGCCAGCAGAGATGGACAGGGGTCTTGGGATAGCAATCAGCCC. Residues: CASRDGQGSWDSNQP. The complete CDR3 sequence is CASRDGQGSWDSNQPQHF.

This clone has a count of ten or more. The read ends 3 residues before the CDR3 terminus; that terminus is restored from the germline J gene. This chain uses TRBV19 with TRBJ2-7; D not certain. The CDR3 is 12 residues long. CDR1 is LNHDA, CDR2 SQIVND, per germline (reference sequence). The V end lost 4 bases, the J end lost 1 base, and 5 bases lay between the germline ends. CDR3 bases read: TGTGCCAGTAGTAAGGGTTCCTACGAG. Its translation: CASSKGSYE. Given in full, the CDR3 is CASSKGSYEQYF.

Many counts were recorded for this clone. The read ends 3 residues early relative to the CDR3; the germline J gene fills the gap. The chain joins TRBV4-1 to TRBJ2-5; D is undetermined. Germline-derived CDR1 and CDR2 are MGHRA and YSYEKL. CDR3 length: 14 amino acids. The V and J ends lost 1 base and 2 bases respectively, with 8 bases between them. The CDR3 sequence is CASSQGGLQETQYF. The sequenced part of the CDR3 DNA is TGCGCCAGCAGCCAAGGAGGTCTTCAAGAGACC.

This clone appeared many times. Coverage ceases 3 residues before the CDR3 finishes, and the germline J gene fills in the end. V gene TRBV27 combines with J gene TRBJ2-3, with TRBD1 matching 8 bases. This CDR3 spans 13 amino acids. With V trimmed by 6 bases and J by 5 bases, 4 bases remained unmatched. The germline gives CDR1 MNHEY, CDR2 SMNVEV (reference sequence). The sequenced CDR3 bases are TGTGCCAGCAGGAGACAGGGGATAGATACG. This codes for CASRRQGIDT. The entire CDR3 protein reads CASRRQGIDTQYF.

This clone occurred many times. The DNA ends 3 residues before the CDR3 does, and the rest of the CDR3 is filled in from the germline J gene. This chain joins TRBV5-1 and TRBJ2-7; 7 nucleotides line up with TRBD1. Germline V gives CDR1 SGHRS, CDR2 YFSETQ. The CDR3 is 12 amino acids. Trimming cost V 4 bases and J 6 bases; bases outside gene matches: 4. The CDR3 DNA, read in part, is TGCGCCAGCAGCACCCAGGGGGTCGAG. It codes for CASSTQGVE. The full CDR3 protein reads CASSTQGVEQYF. Supplemented by reference TRBV5-1 and TRBJ2-7, the full variable domain reads KAGVTQTPRYLIKTRGQQVTLSCSPISGHRSVSWYQQTPGQGLQFLFEYFSETQRNKGNFPGRFSGRQFSNSRSEMNVSTLELGDSALYLCASSTQGVEQYFGPGTRLTVT.

On this clone: The read comes to an end 3 residues before the CDR3 does, leaving the germline J gene to fill in the end. The genes are TRBV5-4 and TRBJ2-1; 7 bases match TRBD2. The CDR3 loop spans 16 amino acids. V lost 3 bases, J lost 0 bases, and 6 bases stayed unmatched. Germline V lookup: CDR1 SGHNT, CDR2 YYREEE (reference sequence). CDR3 sequence: CASSSSSGSSYNEQFF. The part of the CDR3 DNA that was read is TGTGCCAGCAGCTCCTCTAGCGGCAGCTCCTACAATGAG.

This clone is categorized as medium-sized. The read comes to an end 3 residues before the CDR3 does, leaving the germline J gene to fill in the end. The rearrangement uses TRBV4-2 and TRBJ2-5, with 11 bases fitting TRBD2. V was pared by 4 bases and J by 6 bases, with 13 bases of the junction left unmatched. Germline assignment: CDR1 LGHNA and CDR2 YNFKEQ. The CDR3 runs 17 residues. The CDR3 reads CASSRSLTSGGLKTQYF. CDR3 DNA, as far as it was read: TGTGCCAGCAGCCGTTCTCTCACTAGCGGGGGCCTGAAGACC.